Listed here are 3 T cell receptor beta chains from one sample, sequenced in a study of blood T cell repertoires in COVID-19. Only in-frame clones appear in the TCRdb table, and some are missing; sequencing was by immunoSEQ multiplex PCR. The repertoire holds under 250,000 clones, 80% to 95% seen once, with about 0.8% in the top ten. Sequencing was performed on peripheral blood. These receptors all stem from a man under 40 with COVID-19, enrolled during active disease.

The CDR3 here is CASSPSVSPLHF. CDR3 DNA sequence: TGTGCCAGCAGCCCTAGCGTTTCACCCCTCCACTTT. The chain recombines TRBV7-9 with TRBJ1-6; no definite D call. Trimming stripped 5 bases from V and 9 bases from J, with 8 bases between. Germline CDR1 and CDR2: SEHNR and FQNEAQ (reference sequence). The CDR3 covers 12 residues.

The V call is TRBV21-1, the J call TRBJ2-2; TRBD1, as called in the table, went unchecked against the DNA. TRBV21-1 is a documented pseudogene. This CDR3 has 16 amino acids. This CDR3 reads CASSKGMTGGDGELFF. CDR3 in DNA: TGTGCCAGCAGCAAGGGGATGACAGGGGGCGACGGGGAGCTGTTTTTT.

The V and J genes are TRBV5-1 and TRBJ1-3; D is unresolved. Trimming cost V 0 bases and J 7 bases, with 11 bases left between them. The V gene's germline CDR1 is SGHRS and CDR2 YFSETQ. The CDR3 totals 14 residues. The CDR3 region has the DNA TGCGCCAGCAGCTTGGTGCCCGGCGGGAACACCATATATTTT. Amino acid sequence: CASSLVPGGNTIYF.